This TCR beta chain was found in a study of regulatory T cells in long-lasting Graves disease (dated by TCRdb to 2020 to 2023). In terms of the full investigation: Persistent Graves' disease was defined as antithyroid drug treatment for over 5 years with persistently positive TSH receptor autoantibodies. On average, persistent Graves' disease patients in the clinical cohort had been on antithyroid drugs for approximately ten years. A total of approximately 35 samples underwent TCR sequencing: about 13 from persistent and 20 from newly diagnosed Graves' disease patients. The study took place in China and was registered as a clinical trial. This study used TCR sequencing and RNA sequencing of peripheral blood to compare persistent Graves' disease patients against newly diagnosed Graves' disease patients.

What the study reported, not specific to this receptor: The small sample size was acknowledged by the authors as a limitation that may reduce accuracy. Preferential use of TRBV28, TRBJ1-2 and TRBJ2-5 was observed in persistent disease, whereas TRBV20-1 and TRBJ2-1 were favored in newly diagnosed disease. Sequencing and analysis were restricted to the TCR beta chain. Peripheral blood alone was examined, since thyroid tissue, which constituted the primary lesion, could not be accessed. Patients with persistent disease shared more public clonotypes (fewer than 3,000) than newly diagnosed patients did (about 1,000). Persistent Graves' disease patients showed lower TCR Shannon entropy and fewer highly expanded clones than newly diagnosed patients, suggesting clonal expansion.

The label giving this sample's time point can be read as: persistent/refractory GD, antithyroid drugs over 5 years with positive TRAb. For both TCR sequencing and RNA sequencing, RNA was extracted from PBMCs using TRIzol. The diagnosis of Graves' disease followed American Thyroid Association guidelines. Patients for the study were recruited at an endocrinology department in Xi'an, China. From each patient, nine milliliters of peripheral blood was collected into an EDTA anticoagulant tube. Ficoll Paque Plus density gradient separation was used to isolate PBMCs, and no further T cell sorting was performed. An Agilent 2100 Bioanalyzer and agarose gel were used to check RNA quality, while a NanoDrop 2000 measured RNA concentration. Library preparation used multiplex PCR. The sequencing machine was an Illumina HiSeq 4000. To build TCR beta libraries, CDR3 regions were amplified by Arm-PCR using iRepertoire HTBI primers. PCR products were gel purified before sequencing. In the original analysis: Gene usage analysis of CDR3 amino acid clonotypes used the roughly 60 TRBV and 11 to 15 TRBJ segments found across samples. Filtered high-quality paired reads were merged into contigs using COPE and FqMerger. BLAST was used to align contigs to IMGT TRBV, TRBD and TRBJ reference genes, with CDR3 defined following IMGT. Any clonotype with a frequency above 0.1% was counted as a highly expanded clone. Shannon entropy was used to measure repertoire diversity, and the Gini coefficient was used to measure V-J evenness. Public clonotypes were defined as clonotypes shared by more than one individual. TCRdb trimmed the raw reads at Q25, called clones with MiXCR and kept productive beta chains. Rows are unified per CDR3 protein, each entry keeping the most common DNA and genes. The V and J calls and clone size come from TCRdb's table, not from the authors' own analysis. Counted in this sample were hundreds of thousands of distinct CDR3 sequences; about 32% of them appeared once. About 42% of the sample lies in the top ten.

V drops 3 bases and J drops 4 bases, leaving 10 bases in between. Spanning cysteine to phenylalanine, the CDR3 consists of 14 amino acids. Here the CDR3 DNA is all that survives: 42 bases in frame from base 1. From the germline V gene, CDR1 is ENHRY and CDR2 is SYGVKD. A remark on this clonotype: Its target antigen remains unknown. The sample holds no much larger clone one base away, and base qualities are not on file.

The sample was peripheral blood mononuclear cells (PBMCs), taken when the disease was refractory, from a patient treated with antithyroid drugs. The chain uses TRBV10-3 and TRBJ1-5; 5 matching bases give a weak D call of TRBD1. The receptor comes from a female donor with Graves disease. The nucleotide sequence is TGTGCCATCAGTGAAGGACACCAGAATCAGCCCCAGCATTTT. This is translated as CAISEGHQNQPQHF.